The rows below give T cell receptor beta chains drawn from one sample of a study of cytomegalovirus exposure and HLA in healthy donors. Assay: immunoSEQ multiplex PCR; the TCRdb copy retains only in-frame clones and omits some. The sample data list 190,000 or so clones. Source material: PBMCs. All receptors derive from a boy between 10 and 17 years old in good health and CMV-seronegative. The CDR3 runs from the conserved cysteine through the conserved F or W. Each record gives: J gene, D gene, V gene, CDR3 DNA, CDR3 protein. The D gene is left open where the match is weak.

TRBJ1-1	.	TRBV7-6	TGTGCCAGCAGCTTGGAGGGGGGGGTCAGGGGCCAGGAAGCTTTCTTT	CASSLEGGVRGQEAFF
TRBJ1-1	TRBD1	TRBV6-5	TGTGCCAGCAGCCAACTGGGGGACAGGGGACCTGAAGCTTTCTTT	CASSQLGDRGPEAFF
TRBJ1-1	.	TRBV27	TGTGCCAGCAGTTTGGTACAGGCCACTGAAGCTTTCTTT	CASSLVQATEAFF
TRBJ2-5	.	TRBV10-1	TGCGCCAGCAGTGAGTCGGGAGTGAAAGAGACCCAGTACTTC	CASSESGVKETQYF
TRBJ1-1	.	TRBV28	TGTGCCAGCAGTGTCGGGAGAAACACTGAAGCTTTCTTT	CASSVGRNTEAFF
TRBJ1-5	TRBD1	TRBV30	TGTGCCTGGAGCCGACAGGGAGGCCAGCCCCAGCATTTT	CAWSRQGGQPQHF
TRBJ2-1	TRBD2	TRBV2	TGTGCCAGCAGTTTACAAGCGGGGGTCTTCTACAATGAGCAGTTCTTC	CASSLQAGVFYNEQFF
TRBJ2-7	TRBD2	TRBV7-9	TGTGCCAGCGGCATTACTAGCGGGGGCCTAAGCTCCTACGAGCAGTACTTC	CASGITSGGLSSYEQYF
TRBJ1-4	.	TRBV6-8	TGTGCCAGCAGTTACCGAGGGCCTAATGAAAAACTGTTTTTT	CASSYRGPNEKLFF
TRBJ1-1	TRBD1	TRBV6-6	TGTGCCAGCAGTTACCTTGACAGGGGCGACACTGAAGCTTTCTTT	CASSYLDRGDTEAFF
TRBJ1-2	.	TRBV15	TGTGCCACCAGCAGAGAGGTGTCAGACTATGGCTACACCTTC	CATSREVSDYGYTF
TRBJ2-2	TRBD1	TRBV11-1	TGTGCCAGCAGCGTGCACAGGGGGGAGGAGGAGCTGTTTTTT	CASSVHRGEEELFF
TRBJ2-5	TRBD1	TRBV30	TGTGCCTGGAGTGTACAGGGGAAAGAGACCCAGTACTTC	CAWSVQGKETQYF
TRBJ1-2	TRBD1	TRBV19	TGTGCCAGTAGTATAGATTCTGCGGGACAGGGCTATGGCTACACCTTC	CASSIDSAGQGYGYTF
TRBJ2-1	.	TRBV7-6	TGTGCCAGCAGCTACGTGGGGGCGGGGGATGAGCAGTTCTTC	CASSYVGAGDEQFF
TRBJ2-7	.	TRBV7-3	TGTGCCAGCAGCTTAGAAGGCGGGACCCGATACGAGCAGTACTTC	CASSLEGGTRYEQYF
TRBJ1-1	.	TRBV4-1	TGCGCCAGCAGCCAAGTTCGGCAGACAGCGAACACTGAAGCTTTCTTT	CASSQVRQTANTEAFF
TRBJ1-1	.	TRBV19	TGTGCCAGTAGTATCGTAGGGGTGACTGAAGCTTTCTTT	CASSIVGVTEAFF
TRBJ1-4	.	TRBV15	TGTGCCACCAGCAGCGGGAAGATAGGGCCTGCTGAAAAACTGTTTTTT	CATSSGKIGPAEKLFF
TRBJ1-1	TRBD1	TRBV6-1	TGTGCCAGCAAGACAGGGTCGTTTGGGTACACTGAAGCTTTCTTT	CASKTGSFGYTEAFF
TRBJ2-7	.	TRBV28	TGTGCCAGCAGCCTAACCCTATACGAGCAGTACTTC	CASSLTLYEQYF
TRBJ1-2	.	TRBV19	TGTGCCAGTAGAACCTTATACAGGAGCTCTAACTATGGCTACACCTTC	CASRTLYRSSNYGYTF
TRBJ1-1	.	TRBV19	TGTGCCAGTAGTTTCCCGAGGATGAACACTGAAGCTTTCTTT	CASSFPRMNTEAFF
TRBJ2-3	TRBD1	TRBV12-5	TGTGCTAGTGGTGCACAGGGGGCCAGAGATACGCAGTATTTT	CASGAQGARDTQYF
TRBJ1-4	.	TRBV6-1	TGTGCCAGCAGTGGAGGGGGATCCTATGAAAAACTGTTTTTT	CASSGGGSYEKLFF
TRBJ2-7	TRBD1	TRBV18	TGTGCCAGCTCAATGGACAGGGATGGCGAGCAGTACTTC	CASSMDRDGEQYF
TRBJ1-1	.	TRBV30	TGTGCCTGGAGTGTAATGGCAGGGTGGACTGAAGCTTTCTTT	CAWSVMAGWTEAFF
TRBJ2-5	.	TRBV7-3	TGTGCCAGCAGCTTAAATCCGACGGGGGGCTGGGAGACCCAGTACTTC	CASSLNPTGGWETQYF
TRBJ2-1	TRBD2	TRBV7-7	TGTGCCAGCAGCCGACTAGCGGGGGGGCGTGATGAGCAGTTCTTC	CASSRLAGGRDEQFF
TRBJ1-1	TRBD1	TRBV6-5	TGTGCCAGCAGGACAGGGCGCACTGAAGCTTTCTTT	CASRTGRTEAFF
TRBJ2-7	TRBD1	TRBV30	TGTGCCTGGAGTGCCCCCCGACAGGGGACCTACGAGCAGTACTTC	CAWSAPRQGTYEQYF
TRBJ1-1	TRBD1	TRBV2	TGTGCCACGCATATAGGGGGCGCGAACACTGAAGCTTTCTTT	CATHIGGANTEAFF
TRBJ2-7	TRBD2	TRBV2	TGTGCCAGCAGGGGACTAGCGGACGAGCAGTACTTC	CASRGLADEQYF
TRBJ2-1	TRBD1	TRBV5-1	TGCGCCAGCAGCACCCAGACAGGGGGAGGAGAGCAGTTCTTC	CASSTQTGGGEQFF
TRBJ1-1	TRBD1	TRBV9	TGTGCCAGCAGCCTCCAGCCGGACAGGGTGGGGACTGAAGCTTTCTTT	CASSLQPDRVGTEAFF
TRBJ1-2	.	TRBV7-9	TGTGCCAGCAGCTGGGGCGGGGCAGTTCACACCTTC	CASSWGGAVHTF
TRBJ1-1	.	TRBV20-1	TGCAGTGCTAGGCCGGAGAGGGAAGCTTTCTTT	CSARPEREAFF
TRBJ1-5	TRBD1	TRBV7-8	TGTGCCAGCAGCTTAGCAGGGGGCATATTTCAGCCCCAGCATTTT	CASSLAGGIFQPQHF
TRBJ1-1	.	TRBV7-8	TGTGCCAGCAGCCGTCGGGTGAACACTGAAGCTTTCTTT	CASSRRVNTEAFF
TRBJ1-2	.	TRBV6-6	TGTGCCAGCAGTTACTCGTCAGGTGGGGGCTACACCTTC	CASSYSSGGGYTF
TRBJ1-5	.	TRBV7-5	TGTGTCAGAAGCTTAGTGGCCAGGGCTAGCAATCAGCCCCAGCATTTT	CVRSLVARASNQPQHF
TRBJ1-6	TRBD1	TRBV27	TGTGCCAGCAGCCCATCTCGGGACAGGATAAATTCACCCCTCCACTTT	CASSPSRDRINSPLHF
TRBJ2-1	TRBD2	TRBV30	TGTGCCTGGAGTGTTATAGCGGGGGGTACTAATGAGCAGTTCTTC	CAWSVIAGGTNEQFF
TRBJ1-4	TRBD1	TRBV13	TGTGCCAGCAGCCTGGGACAGGGGGCGACAAATGAAAAACTGTTTTTT	CASSLGQGATNEKLFF
TRBJ1-1	.	TRBV7-2	TGTGCCAGCAGCCCCCCGGGACTCCTGAACACTGAAGCTTTCTTT	CASSPPGLLNTEAFF
TRBJ2-6	.	TRBV7-3	TGTGCCAGCAGTGCCGGGGGTGGGGCCAACGTCCTGACTTTC	CASSAGGGANVLTF
TRBJ1-6	.	TRBV6-5	TGTGCCAGCAGTTACGGGGAGACCCTCCACTTT	CASSYGETLHF
TRBJ1-1	TRBD1	TRBV13	TGTGCCAGCAGTTTGGGGGACAGGGAGGGTGAAGCTTTCTTT	CASSLGDREGEAFF
TRBJ1-1	.	TRBV9	TGTGCCAGCAGCGCAAGTGGCGGAATGAACACTGAAGCTTTCTTT	CASSASGGMNTEAFF
TRBJ1-6	.	TRBV28	TGTGCCAGCGGGAGGTCAGACAGCTCCTATAATTCACCCCTCCACTTT	CASGRSDSSYNSPLHF
TRBJ2-7	TRBD1	TRBV5-1	TGCGCCAGCAGCTTGGGGTTCCAGGGGGCCTCCTACGAGCAGTACTTC	CASSLGFQGASYEQYF
TRBJ1-1	.	TRBV9	TGTGCCAGCAGCGTAGCAGGCTACACTGAAGCTTTCTTT	CASSVAGYTEAFF